The next 15 T cell receptor beta chains were all read from a single sample in a study of cytomegalovirus exposure and HLA in healthy donors. The PCR ran on 60 Vbeta and 13 Jbeta primers. TCRdb keeps only in-frame clones here, not all; method: immunoSEQ multiplex PCR. The table shows more than 90,000 clones, with around 77% occurring only once. The source material was PBMCs. The receptors were gathered from a man aged 45-60 years in good health and CMV-seropositive.

The chain recombines TRBV10-3 with TRBJ2-5, with TRBD1 matching 7 bases. The end of the DNA is better explained by TRBJ2-7, so the J call may be wrong. CDR3 length: 11 amino acids. Germline CDR1 reads ENHRY; CDR2 reads SYGVKD. CDR3: CAIRTGYEQYF. The CDR3 DNA follows: TGTGCCATCCGGACAGGCTACGAGCAGTACTTC.

V and J are TRBV28 and TRBJ1-5; TRBD1 is a possible D gene (6 bases). Trimming left V 3 bases short and J 6 bases short, with 12 bases between. CDR1 is MDHEN and CDR2 is SYDVKM in the germline V gene. CDR3 length: 14 amino acids. CDR3 region: CASSFVQGGQPQHF. Written as DNA, the CDR3 is TGTGCCAGCAGTTTCGTACAGGGCGGTCAGCCCCAGCATTTT.

The chain carries TRBV5-4 and TRBJ2-2, with D unresolved. The CDR3 extends over 14 amino acids. Per the germline V gene, CDR1 is SGHNT and CDR2 is YYREEE (reference sequence). V gave up 1 base and J gave up 5 bases, with 9 bases separating them. The CDR3 loop is CASSLSLPTGELFF. DNA of the CDR3: TGTGCCAGCAGCTTGAGCCTGCCAACCGGGGAGCTGTTTTTT. Variable domain in full (rest from reference TRBV5-4 and TRBJ2-2): ETGVTQSPTHLIKTRGQQVTLRCSSQSGHNTVSWYQQALGQGPQFIFQYYREEENGRGNFPPRFSGLQFPNYSSELNVNALELDDSALYLCASSLSLPTGELFFGEGSRLTVL.

Concerning this clone itself: This may be a read error: a much more frequent sequence differs by one nucleotide. Here the CDR3 reads CTSSADLQGYNEQFF. The CDR3 DNA reads TGTACCAGCTCCGCGGACCTACAGGGCTACAATGAGCAGTTCTTC. V and J are TRBV18 and TRBJ2-1; TRBD1 might be the D (6 bases). The germline CDR1 and CDR2 sequences are KGHSH and LQKENI. This CDR3 spans 15 amino acids.

The rearrangement links TRBV6-5 to TRBJ2-7; 8 nucleotides match TRBD2. Germline-derived CDR1 and CDR2 are MNHEY and SVGAGI. CDR3 size: 12 residues. J was trimmed by 2 bases and V by 11 bases; bases with no gene match: 5. CDR3 protein: CASRGGTYEQYF. CDR3 DNA: TGTGCCTCCCGGGGGGGTACCTACGAGCAGTACTTC.

This chain's CDR3 is CASSSRQGVEGNQPQHF. In DNA, the CDR3 is TGTGCCAGCAGCTCTAGACAGGGAGTAGAGGGCAATCAGCCCCAGCATTTT. This chain uses TRBV11-2 with TRBJ1-5; 7 bases map to TRBD1. Trimming took 4 bases from V and 2 from J; bases not matched to a gene: 11. From germline, CDR1 is SGHAT and CDR2 FQNNGV. The CDR3 sequence is 17 residues long.

This clone was seen more than once but under ten times. This chain connects TRBV28 to TRBJ1-2, with a possible D match to TRBD1 (6 bases). CDR3 length: 15 amino acids. From germline, CDR1 is MDHEN and CDR2 SYDVKM. V shed 5 bases and J shed 2 bases, with 15 bases lying between them. The CDR3 reads CASSPPRGGNYGYTF. The CDR3 DNA is TGTGCCAGCAGTCCCCCCCGGGGGGGCAACTATGGCTACACCTTC.

V is TRBV5-6 and J is TRBJ1-2, with a tentative D call TRBD1 (5 bases). From germline, CDR1 is SGHDT and CDR2 YYEEEE. The CDR3 covers 13 residues. Trimming took off 6 bases at V and 7 bases at J, with 16 bases between the two ends. CDR3 nucleotides: TGTGCCAGCACCACCTACGACAGTACTGGCTACACCTTC. This gives the protein CASTTYDSTGYTF.

This chain links TRBV11-2 with TRBJ2-7; D perhaps matches TRBD1 (5 bases). Germline V gene sequence: CDR1 SGHAT, CDR2 FQNNGV. The CDR3 has 13 residues. With 4 bases removed from V and 3 bases from J, the gap between germline ends came to 10 bases. The CDR3 region is CASSSVDSYEQYF. CDR3 DNA: TGTGCCAGCAGCTCCGTAGACAGCTACGAGCAGTACTTC.

The chain combines TRBV5-1 with TRBJ2-7; 8 nucleotides align to TRBD2. Trimming removed 4 bases from V and 6 bases from J; junction bases left unmatched: 12. Germline assignment: CDR1 SGHRS and CDR2 YFSETQ. The CDR3 sequence is 15 residues long. The CDR3 DNA sequence: TGCGCCAGCAGCGGGACGGATAGCGGGGCGCCCGAGCAGTACTTC. It translates to CASSGTDSGAPEQYF.

The chain has TRBV23-1 and TRBJ2-1, with D possibly TRBD1 on 5 matching bases. TRBV23-1 belongs to the ORF category, with a function that is uncertain. Trimming pared 6 bases from V and 2 bases from J, leaving 11 bases between. The CDR3 extends over 14 amino acids. In nucleotides, the CDR3 is TGCGCCAGCAGAGGGGCAGAGGCCTACAATGAGCAGTTCTTC. Translated, it gives CASRGAEAYNEQFF.

The genes are TRBV7-2 and TRBJ2-7; 11 bases map to TRBD1. CDR3 length equals 15 residues. After removal of 5 bases from V and 3 bases from J, the junction contained 6 bases not matched to a gene. Germline CDR1 SGHTA, CDR2 FQGNSA. Written as DNA, the CDR3 is TGTGCCAGCAGCCCCGGGACAGGGGGGATCTACGAGCAGTACTTC. The encoded protein is CASSPGTGGIYEQYF.

V is TRBV7-3 and J is TRBJ2-1, with TRBD2 as a possible D gene (6 bases). Trimming took 4 bases from V and 5 from J, leaving 21 bases between them. CDR1 is SGHTA, CDR2 FQGTGA, per germline. CDR3 size: 17 residues. The CDR3 reads CASSWRENKGRHNEQFF. CDR3 nucleotides: TGTGCCAGCAGCTGGAGGGAGAATAAGGGCCGTCACAATGAGCAGTTCTTC.

The chain combines TRBV7-9 with TRBJ2-3; 7 nucleotides line up with TRBD2. CDR1 is SEHNR and CDR2 is FQNEAQ in the germline V gene (reference sequence). The CDR3 length is 18 residues. The J segment lost 2 bases and the V segment lost 5 bases, leaving 16 bases of the junction unmatched. CDR3: CASSLRTSAQFDTDTQYF. The CDR3 coding sequence is TGTGCCAGCAGCCTTCGAACTAGCGCCCAATTCGACACAGATACGCAGTATTTT.

This chain uses TRBV4-3 with TRBJ1-2, with D unresolved. The V end was cut by 0 bases, the J end by 3 bases, with 14 bases between. The germline V gene has CDR1 LGHNA and CDR2 YSLEER. The CDR3 has 16 residues. CDR3 in DNA: TGCGCCAGCAGCCAAGATAAGGCGGGTCCCTACTATGGCTACACCTTC. It specifies CASSQDKAGPYYGYTF.